Ten or more counts support the clone carrying this T cell receptor beta chain. What it binds is not known. For TCRbeta, the library was prepared with unique molecular identifiers. TCRdb used MiXCR to reprocess the PCR reads, holding one entry per CDR3 protein. Of about 490,000 distinct CDR3 sequences in the sample, approximately 10% were seen once. The germline CDR1 and CDR2 sequences are MNHEY and SVGEGT. The V gene end was trimmed by 5 bases and the J gene end by 0 bases; junction bases not matched to a gene: 13. This CDR3 has 18 amino acids. The sample comes from a study of T-cell reconstitution after alpha-beta-depleted transplantation in children. Study-wide results and caveats: From newly produced T cells came most of the T-cell counts and diversity one year after transplant. For some patients, TCRbeta diversity was high at day 60 because of recipient T cells and thymic progenitors that survived. About two months after transplant, alpha-beta T cells reportedly came from several hundred expanded graft clones.

Sequenced here: PBMCs, sampled before TCRalphabeta/CD19-depleted stem cell transplant. This clonotype was sampled from a child aged 2 to 15 with inherited bone marrow failure, due to receive a stem cell transplant. The V call is TRBV6-2 or TRBV6-3, the J call TRBJ1-5; TRBD1 aligns across 7 bases. The CDR3 loop is CASSAGTADLYSNQPQHF. CDR3 in DNA: TGTGCCAGCAGTGCCGGGACAGCCGATCTTTATAGCAATCAGCCCCAGCATTTT.